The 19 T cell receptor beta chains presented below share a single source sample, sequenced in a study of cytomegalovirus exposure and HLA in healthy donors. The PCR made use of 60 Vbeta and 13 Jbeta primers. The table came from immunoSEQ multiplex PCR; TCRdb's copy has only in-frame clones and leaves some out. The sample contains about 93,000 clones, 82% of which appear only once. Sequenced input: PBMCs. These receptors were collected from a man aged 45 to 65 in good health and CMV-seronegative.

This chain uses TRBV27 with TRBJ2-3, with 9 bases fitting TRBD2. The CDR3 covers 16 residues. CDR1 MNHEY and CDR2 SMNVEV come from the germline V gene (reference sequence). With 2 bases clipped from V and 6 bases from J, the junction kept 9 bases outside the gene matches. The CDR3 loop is CASSLSALAGMDTQYF. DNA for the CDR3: TGTGCCAGCAGTTTAAGTGCCCTAGCGGGAATGGATACGCAGTATTTT.

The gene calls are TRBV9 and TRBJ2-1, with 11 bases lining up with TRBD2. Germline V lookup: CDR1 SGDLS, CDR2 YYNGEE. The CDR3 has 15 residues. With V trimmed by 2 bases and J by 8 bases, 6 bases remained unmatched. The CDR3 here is CASSVTSGSIDEQFF. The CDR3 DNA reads TGTGCCAGCAGCGTCACTAGCGGGAGTATCGATGAGCAGTTCTTC.

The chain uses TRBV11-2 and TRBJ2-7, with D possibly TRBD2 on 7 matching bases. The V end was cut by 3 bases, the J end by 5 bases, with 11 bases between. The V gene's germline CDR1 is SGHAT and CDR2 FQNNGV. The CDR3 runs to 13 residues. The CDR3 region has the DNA TGTGCCAGCAGCTTCCCGGGGGGCCACGAGCAGTACTTC. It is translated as CASSFPGGHEQYF.

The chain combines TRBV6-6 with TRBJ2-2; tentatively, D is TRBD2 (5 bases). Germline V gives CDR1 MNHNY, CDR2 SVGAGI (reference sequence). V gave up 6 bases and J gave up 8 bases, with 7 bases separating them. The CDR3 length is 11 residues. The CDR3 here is CASSRTGELFF. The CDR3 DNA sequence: TGTGCCAGCAGCAGGACTGGGGAGCTGTTTTTT.

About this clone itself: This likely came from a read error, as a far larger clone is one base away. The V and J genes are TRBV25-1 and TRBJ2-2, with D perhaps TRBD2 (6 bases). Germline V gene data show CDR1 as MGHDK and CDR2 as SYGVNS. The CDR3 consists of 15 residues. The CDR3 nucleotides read TGTGCCAGCAGTGAAGCGGGGTTGGAGACCGGGCAGCTGTTTTTT. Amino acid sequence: CASSEAGLETGQLFF.

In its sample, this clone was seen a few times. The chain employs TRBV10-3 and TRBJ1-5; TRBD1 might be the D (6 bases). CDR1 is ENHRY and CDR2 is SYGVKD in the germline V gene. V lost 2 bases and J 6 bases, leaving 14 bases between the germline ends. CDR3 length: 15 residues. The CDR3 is CAISEGQGFGQPQHF. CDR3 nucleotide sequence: TGTGCCATCAGTGAGGGGCAGGGGTTCGGTCAGCCCCAGCATTTT.

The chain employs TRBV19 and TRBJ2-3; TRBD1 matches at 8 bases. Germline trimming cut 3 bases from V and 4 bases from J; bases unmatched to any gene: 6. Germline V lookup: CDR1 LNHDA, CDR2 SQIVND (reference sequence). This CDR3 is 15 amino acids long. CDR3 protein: CASSMGAGGADTQYF. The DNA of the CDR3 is TGTGCCAGTAGTATGGGGGCAGGGGGCGCAGATACGCAGTATTTT.

The CDR3 bases are TGCGCCAGCAGCCACAGACAGGGGGGGATAGATACGCAGTATTTT. It specifies CASSHRQGGIDTQYF. This chain uses TRBV5-1 with TRBJ2-3, with 9 bases aligning to TRBD1. Germline V CDR1 and CDR2: SGHRS, YFSETQ. The junction had 8 bases not matched to a gene; V was cut back by 4 bases and J by 5 bases. This CDR3 comprises 15 residues.

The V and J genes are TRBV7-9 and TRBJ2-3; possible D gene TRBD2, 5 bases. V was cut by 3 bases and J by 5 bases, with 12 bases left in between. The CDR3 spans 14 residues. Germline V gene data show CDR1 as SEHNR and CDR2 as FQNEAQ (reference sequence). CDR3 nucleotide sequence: TGTGCCAGCAGCTTTACAACAGAGGGAGATACGCAGTATTTT. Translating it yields CASSFTTEGDTQYF. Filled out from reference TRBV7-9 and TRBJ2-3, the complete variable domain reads DTGVSQNPRHKITKRGQNVTFRCDPISEHNRLYWYRQTLGQGPEFLTYFQNEAQLEKSRLLSDRFSAERPKGSFSTLEIQRTEQGDSAMYLCASSFTTEGDTQYFGPGTRLTVL.

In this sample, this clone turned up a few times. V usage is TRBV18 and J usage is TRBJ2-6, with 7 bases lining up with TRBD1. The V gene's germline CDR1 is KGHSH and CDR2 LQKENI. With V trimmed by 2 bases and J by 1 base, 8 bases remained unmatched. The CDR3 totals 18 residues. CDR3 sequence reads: CASSPSGTAFSGANVLTF. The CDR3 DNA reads TGTGCCAGCTCACCAAGTGGGACAGCTTTTTCTGGGGCCAACGTCCTGACTTTC.

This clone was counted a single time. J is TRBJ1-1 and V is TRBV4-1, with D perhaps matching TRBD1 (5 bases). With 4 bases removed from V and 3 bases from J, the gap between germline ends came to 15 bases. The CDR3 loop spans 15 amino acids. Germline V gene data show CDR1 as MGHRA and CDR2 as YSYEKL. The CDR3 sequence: CASSRTLGGDTEAFF. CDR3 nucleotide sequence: TGCGCCAGCAGCCGGACCTTAGGAGGGGACACTGAAGCTTTCTTT.

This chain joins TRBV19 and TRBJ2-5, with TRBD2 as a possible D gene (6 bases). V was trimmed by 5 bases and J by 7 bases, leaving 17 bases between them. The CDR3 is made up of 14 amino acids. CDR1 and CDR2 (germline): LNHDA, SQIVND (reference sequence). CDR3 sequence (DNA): TGTGCCAGTAGTTCCCAGGGATCCGGGAGGACCCAGTACTTC. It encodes CASSSQGSGRTQYF.

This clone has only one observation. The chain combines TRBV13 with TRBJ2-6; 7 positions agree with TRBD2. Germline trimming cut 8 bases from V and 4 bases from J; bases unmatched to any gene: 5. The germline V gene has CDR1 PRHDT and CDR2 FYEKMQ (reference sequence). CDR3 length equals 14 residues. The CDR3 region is CASRGVEGANVLTF. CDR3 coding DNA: TGTGCCAGCCGGGGGGTGGAGGGGGCCAACGTCCTGACTTTC.

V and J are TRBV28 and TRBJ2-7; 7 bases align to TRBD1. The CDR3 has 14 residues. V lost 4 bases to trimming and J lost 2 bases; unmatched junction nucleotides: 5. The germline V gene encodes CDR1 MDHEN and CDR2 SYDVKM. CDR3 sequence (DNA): TGTGCCAGCAGTTCACCTGACAGGGCCTACGAGCAGTACTTC. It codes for CASSSPDRAYEQYF.

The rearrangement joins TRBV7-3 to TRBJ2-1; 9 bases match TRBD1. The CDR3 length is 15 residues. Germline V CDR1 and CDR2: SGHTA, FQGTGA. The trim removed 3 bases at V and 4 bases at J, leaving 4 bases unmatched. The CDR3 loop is CASSLGTGQYNEQFF. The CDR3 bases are TGTGCCAGCAGCTTGGGGACAGGGCAATACAATGAGCAGTTCTTC.

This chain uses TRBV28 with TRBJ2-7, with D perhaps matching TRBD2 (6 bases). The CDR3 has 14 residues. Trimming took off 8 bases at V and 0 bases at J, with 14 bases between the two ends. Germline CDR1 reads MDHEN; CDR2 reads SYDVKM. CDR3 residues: CASPAVGSSYEQYF. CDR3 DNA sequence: TGTGCCAGCCCTGCAGTCGGGAGCTCCTACGAGCAGTACTTC.

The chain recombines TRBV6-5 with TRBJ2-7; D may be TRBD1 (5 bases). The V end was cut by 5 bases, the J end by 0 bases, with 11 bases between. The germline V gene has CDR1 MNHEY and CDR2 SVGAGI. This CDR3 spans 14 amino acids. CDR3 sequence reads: CASSPDMSSYEQYF. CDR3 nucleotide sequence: TGTGCCAGCAGTCCGGACATGAGCTCCTACGAGCAGTACTTC.

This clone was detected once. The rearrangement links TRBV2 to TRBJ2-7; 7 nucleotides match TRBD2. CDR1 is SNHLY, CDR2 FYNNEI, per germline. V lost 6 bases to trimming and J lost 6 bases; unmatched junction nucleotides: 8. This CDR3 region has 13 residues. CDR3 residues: CASRAGPEGEQYF. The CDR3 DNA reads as TGTGCCAGCAGAGCGGGACCGGAAGGCGAGCAGTACTTC. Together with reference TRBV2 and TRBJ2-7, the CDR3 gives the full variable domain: EPEVTQTPSHQVTQMGQEVILRCVPISNHLYFYWYRQILGQKVEFLVSFYNNEISEKSEIFDDQFSVERPDGSNFTLKIRSTKLEDSAMYFCASRAGPEGEQYFGPGTRLTVT.

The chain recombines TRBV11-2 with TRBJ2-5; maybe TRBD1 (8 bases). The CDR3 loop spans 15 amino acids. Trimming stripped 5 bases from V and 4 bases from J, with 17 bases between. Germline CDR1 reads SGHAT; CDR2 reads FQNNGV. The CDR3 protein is CASSHDTGGGETQYF. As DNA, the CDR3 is TGTGCCAGCAGCCATGACACAGGGGGGGGAGAGACCCAGTACTTC. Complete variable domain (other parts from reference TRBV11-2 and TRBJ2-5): EAGVAQSPRYKIIEKRQSVAFWCNPISGHATLYWYQQILGQGPKLLIQFQNNGVVDDSQLPKDRFSAERLKGVDSTLKIQPAKLEDSAVYLCASSHDTGGGETQYFGPGTRLLVL.